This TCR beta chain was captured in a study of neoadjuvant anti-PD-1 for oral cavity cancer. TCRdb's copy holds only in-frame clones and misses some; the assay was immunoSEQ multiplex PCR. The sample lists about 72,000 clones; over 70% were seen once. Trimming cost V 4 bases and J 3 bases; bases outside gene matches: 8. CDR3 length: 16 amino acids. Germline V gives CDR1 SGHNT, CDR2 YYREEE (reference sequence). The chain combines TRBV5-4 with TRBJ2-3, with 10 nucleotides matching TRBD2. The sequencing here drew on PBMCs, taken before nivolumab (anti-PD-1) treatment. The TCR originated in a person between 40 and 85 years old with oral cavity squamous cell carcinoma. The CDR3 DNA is TGTGCCAGCAGCCCCGAAGCGGGAGGGCCTACAGATACGCAGTATTTT. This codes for CASSPEAGGPTDTQYF.